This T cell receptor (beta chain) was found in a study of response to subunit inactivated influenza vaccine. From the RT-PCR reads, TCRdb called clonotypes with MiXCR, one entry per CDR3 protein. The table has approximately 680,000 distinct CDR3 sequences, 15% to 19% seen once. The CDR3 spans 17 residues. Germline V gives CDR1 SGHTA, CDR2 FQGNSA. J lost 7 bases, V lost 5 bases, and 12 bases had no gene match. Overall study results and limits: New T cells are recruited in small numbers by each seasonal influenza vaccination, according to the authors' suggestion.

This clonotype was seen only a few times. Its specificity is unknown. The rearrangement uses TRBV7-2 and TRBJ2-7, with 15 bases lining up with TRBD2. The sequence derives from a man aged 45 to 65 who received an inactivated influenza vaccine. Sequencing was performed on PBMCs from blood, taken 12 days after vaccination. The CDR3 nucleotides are TGTGCCAGCAGCCAAGTTCGATCGGGACTAGCGGGAGGTGAGCAGTACTTC. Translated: CASSQVRSGLAGGEQYF.